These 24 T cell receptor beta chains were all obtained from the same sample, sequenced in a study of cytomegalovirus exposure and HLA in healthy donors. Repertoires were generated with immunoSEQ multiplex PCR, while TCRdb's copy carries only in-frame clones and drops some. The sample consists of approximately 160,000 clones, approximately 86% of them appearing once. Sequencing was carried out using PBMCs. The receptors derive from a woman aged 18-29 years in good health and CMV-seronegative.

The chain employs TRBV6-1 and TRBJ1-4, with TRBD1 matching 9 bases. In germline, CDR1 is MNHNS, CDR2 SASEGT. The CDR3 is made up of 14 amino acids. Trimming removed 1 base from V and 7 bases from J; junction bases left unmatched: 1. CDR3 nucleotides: TGTGCCAGCAGTGAAGACAGGGGGCTTGAAAAACTGTTTTTT. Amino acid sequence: CASSEDRGLEKLFF.

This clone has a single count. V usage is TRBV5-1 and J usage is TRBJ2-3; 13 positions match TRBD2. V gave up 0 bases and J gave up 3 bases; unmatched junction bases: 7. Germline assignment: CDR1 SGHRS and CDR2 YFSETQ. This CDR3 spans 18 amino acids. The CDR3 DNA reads TGCGCCAGCAGCTTGGTTTCCAGGACTAGCGGGGGTACAGATACGCAGTATTTT. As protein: CASSLVSRTSGGTDTQYF.

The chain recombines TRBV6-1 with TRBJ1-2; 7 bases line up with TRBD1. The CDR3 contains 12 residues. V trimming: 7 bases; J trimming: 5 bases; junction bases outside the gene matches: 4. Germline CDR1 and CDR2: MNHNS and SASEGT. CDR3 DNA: TGTGCCAGCAACCACAGGGGATATGGCTACACCTTC. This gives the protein CASNHRGYGYTF.

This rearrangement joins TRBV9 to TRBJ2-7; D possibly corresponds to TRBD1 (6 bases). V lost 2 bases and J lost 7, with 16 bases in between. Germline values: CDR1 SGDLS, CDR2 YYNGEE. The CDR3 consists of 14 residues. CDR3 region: CASSVGQGMGEQYF. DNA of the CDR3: TGTGCCAGCAGCGTCGGGCAGGGGATGGGGGAGCAGTACTTC.

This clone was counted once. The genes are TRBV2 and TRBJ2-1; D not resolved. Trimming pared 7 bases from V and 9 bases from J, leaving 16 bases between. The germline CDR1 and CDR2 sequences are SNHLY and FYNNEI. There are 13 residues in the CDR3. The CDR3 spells CASTLPRSGEQFF. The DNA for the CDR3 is TGTGCCAGCACCCTCCCTAGGAGTGGTGAGCAGTTCTTC.

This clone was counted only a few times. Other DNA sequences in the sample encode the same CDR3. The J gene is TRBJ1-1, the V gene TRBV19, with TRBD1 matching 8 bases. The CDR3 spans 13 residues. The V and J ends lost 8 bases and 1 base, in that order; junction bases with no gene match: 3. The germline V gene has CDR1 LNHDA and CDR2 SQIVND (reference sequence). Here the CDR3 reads CASQQGANTEAFF. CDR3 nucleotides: TGTGCCAGTCAGCAGGGGGCGAACACTGAAGCTTTCTTT.

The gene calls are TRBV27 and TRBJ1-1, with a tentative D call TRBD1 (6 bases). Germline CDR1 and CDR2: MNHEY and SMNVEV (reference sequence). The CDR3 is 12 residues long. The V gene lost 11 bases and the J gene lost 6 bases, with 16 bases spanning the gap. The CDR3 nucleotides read TGTGCCTCAGCAAAAGGGGGTTCTGAAGCTTTCTTT. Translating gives CASAKGGSEAFF.

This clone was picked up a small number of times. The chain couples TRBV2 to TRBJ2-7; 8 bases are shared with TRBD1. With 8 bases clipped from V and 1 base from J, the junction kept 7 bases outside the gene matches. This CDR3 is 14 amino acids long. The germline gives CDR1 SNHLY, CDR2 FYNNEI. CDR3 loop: CASSRQGSSYEQYF. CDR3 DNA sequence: TGTGCCAGCTCAAGACAGGGGTCTTCCTACGAGCAGTACTTC.

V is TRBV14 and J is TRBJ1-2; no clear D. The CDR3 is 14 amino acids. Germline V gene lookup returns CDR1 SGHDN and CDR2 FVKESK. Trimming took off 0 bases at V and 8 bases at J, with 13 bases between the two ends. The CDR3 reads CASSQDRAGNGYTF. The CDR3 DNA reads TGTGCCAGCAGCCAAGATCGCGCAGGAAACGGCTACACCTTC.

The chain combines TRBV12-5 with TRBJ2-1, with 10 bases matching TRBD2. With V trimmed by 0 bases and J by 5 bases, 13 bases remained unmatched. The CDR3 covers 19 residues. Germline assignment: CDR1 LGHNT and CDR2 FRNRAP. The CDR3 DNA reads TGTGCTAGTGGTTTGGTAATTGGGGTGCTAGCGGGAGCCGACAATGAGCAGTTCTTC. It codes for CASGLVIGVLAGADNEQFF.

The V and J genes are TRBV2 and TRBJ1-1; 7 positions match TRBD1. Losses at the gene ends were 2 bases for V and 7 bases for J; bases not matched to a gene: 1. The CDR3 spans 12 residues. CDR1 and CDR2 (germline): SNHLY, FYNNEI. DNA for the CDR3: TGTGCCAGCAGTGAAAGGGGGCTTGAAGCTTTCTTT. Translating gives CASSERGLEAFF.

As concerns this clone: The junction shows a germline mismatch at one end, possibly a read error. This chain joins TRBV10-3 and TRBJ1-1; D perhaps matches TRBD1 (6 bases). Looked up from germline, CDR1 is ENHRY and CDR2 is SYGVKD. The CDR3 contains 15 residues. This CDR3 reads CASSEKDSMNTEAFF. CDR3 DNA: TGTGCCAGCAGTGAAAAGGACAGCATGAACACTGAAGCTTTCTTT.

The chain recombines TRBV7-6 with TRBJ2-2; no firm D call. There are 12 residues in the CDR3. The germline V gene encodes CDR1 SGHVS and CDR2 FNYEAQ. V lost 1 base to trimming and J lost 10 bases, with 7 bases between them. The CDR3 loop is CASSLVPLELFF. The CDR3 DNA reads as TGTGCCAGCAGCTTAGTTCCTCTGGAGCTGTTTTTT.

CDR3 DNA: TGTGCCAGCACGAAGCGGAACACAGATACGCAGTATTTT. It encodes CASTKRNTDTQYF. The chain uses TRBV27 and TRBJ2-3, with D possibly matching TRBD2 (5 bases). Deletions cut 7 bases from V and 2 bases from J, with 10 bases between. This CDR3 contains 13 residues. Germline CDR1 MNHEY, CDR2 SMNVEV (reference sequence).

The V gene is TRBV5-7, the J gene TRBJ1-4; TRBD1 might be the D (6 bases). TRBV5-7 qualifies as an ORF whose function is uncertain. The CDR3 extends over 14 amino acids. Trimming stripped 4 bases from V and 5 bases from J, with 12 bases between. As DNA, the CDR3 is TGTGCCAGCAGCCTTAGGGGGGGGAATGAAAAACTGTTTTTT. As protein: CASSLRGGNEKLFF.

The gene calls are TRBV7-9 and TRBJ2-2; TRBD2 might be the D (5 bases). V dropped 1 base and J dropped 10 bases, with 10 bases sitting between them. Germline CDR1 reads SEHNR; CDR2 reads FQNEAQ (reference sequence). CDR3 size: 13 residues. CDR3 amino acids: CASSLGTRTELFF. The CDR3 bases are TGTGCCAGCAGCTTAGGAACTAGAACGGAGCTGTTTTTT. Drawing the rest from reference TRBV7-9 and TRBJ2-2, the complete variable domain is DTGVSQNPRHKITKRGQNVTFRCDPISEHNRLYWYRQTLGQGPEFLTYFQNEAQLEKSRLLSDRFSAERPKGSFSTLEIQRTEQGDSAMYLCASSLGTRTELFFGEGSRLTVL.

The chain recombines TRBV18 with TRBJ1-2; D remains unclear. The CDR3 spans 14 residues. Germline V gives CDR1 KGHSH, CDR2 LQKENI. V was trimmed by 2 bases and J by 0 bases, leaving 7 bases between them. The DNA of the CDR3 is TGTGCCAGCTCACCAGGGAGGGCTAACTATGGCTACACCTTC. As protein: CASSPGRANYGYTF.

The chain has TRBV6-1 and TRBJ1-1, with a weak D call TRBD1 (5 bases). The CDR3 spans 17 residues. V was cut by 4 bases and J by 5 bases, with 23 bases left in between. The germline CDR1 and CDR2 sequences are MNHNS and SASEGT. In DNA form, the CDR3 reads TGTGCCAGCAGTGGACGACACTACCTTAGGGGCCGGACTGAAGCTTTCTTT. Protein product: CASSGRHYLRGRTEAFF.

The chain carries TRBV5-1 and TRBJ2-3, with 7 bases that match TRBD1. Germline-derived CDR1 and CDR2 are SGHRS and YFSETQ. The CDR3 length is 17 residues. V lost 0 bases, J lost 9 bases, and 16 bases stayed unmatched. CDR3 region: CASSLAAGGVSSATQYF. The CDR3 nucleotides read TGCGCCAGCAGCTTGGCAGCAGGGGGAGTTAGTTCGGCAACGCAGTATTTT.

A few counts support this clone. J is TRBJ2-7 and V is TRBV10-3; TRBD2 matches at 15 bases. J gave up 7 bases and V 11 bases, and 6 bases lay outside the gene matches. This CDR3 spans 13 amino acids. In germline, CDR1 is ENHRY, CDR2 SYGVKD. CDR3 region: CAFRGTSGGEQYF. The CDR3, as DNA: TGTGCCTTCCGTGGGACTAGCGGGGGGGAGCAGTACTTC.

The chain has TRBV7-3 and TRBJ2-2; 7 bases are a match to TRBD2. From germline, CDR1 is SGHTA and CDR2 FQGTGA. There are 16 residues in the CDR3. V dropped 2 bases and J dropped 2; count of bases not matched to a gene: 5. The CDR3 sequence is CASSLRGGSNTGELFF. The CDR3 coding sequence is TGTGCCAGCAGCTTACGAGGCGGGAGCAACACCGGGGAGCTGTTTTTT.

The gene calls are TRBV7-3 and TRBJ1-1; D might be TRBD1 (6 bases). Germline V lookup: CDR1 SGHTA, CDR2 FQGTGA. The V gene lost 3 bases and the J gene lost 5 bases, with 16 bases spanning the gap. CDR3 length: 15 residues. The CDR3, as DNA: TGTGCCAGCAGCTTCCCTGAAGGGGGATTTACTGAAGCTTTCTTT. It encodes CASSFPEGGFTEAFF.

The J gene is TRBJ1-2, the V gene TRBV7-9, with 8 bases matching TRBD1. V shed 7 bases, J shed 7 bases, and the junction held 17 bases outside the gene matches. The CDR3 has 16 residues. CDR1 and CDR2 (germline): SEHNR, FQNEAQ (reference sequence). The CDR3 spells CASNDGARQGAGGYTF. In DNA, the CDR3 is TGTGCCAGCAATGATGGGGCCCGGCAGGGGGCGGGTGGCTACACCTTC. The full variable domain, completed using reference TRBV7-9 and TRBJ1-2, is DTGVSQNPRHKITKRGQNVTFRCDPISEHNRLYWYRQTLGQGPEFLTYFQNEAQLEKSRLLSDRFSAERPKGSFSTLEIQRTEQGDSAMYLCASNDGARQGAGGYTFGSGTRLTVV.

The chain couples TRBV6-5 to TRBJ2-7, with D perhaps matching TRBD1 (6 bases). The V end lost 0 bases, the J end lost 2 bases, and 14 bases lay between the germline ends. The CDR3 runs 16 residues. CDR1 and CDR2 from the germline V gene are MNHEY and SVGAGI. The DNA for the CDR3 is TGTGCCAGCAGTTACTCAAGGACAGTTAATCCCTACGAGCAGTACTTC. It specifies CASSYSRTVNPYEQYF.